The entry below describes one TCR beta chain. What antigen it recognizes has not been identified. Per-base quality was not reported, and no clone a single base away is much larger than it. Libraries came from the immunoSEQ multiplex PCR assay. The original pipeline was this. A statistical classification framework was built for diagnosing cytomegalovirus status from the catalog of TCR beta chain sequences. TCRdb stores this immuneACCESS table with in-frame sequences only. Part of the clones is absent; in the studies checked, under half of the shortfall reflects unresolved V genes, and no reason is known for the rest. V, J and clone size are taken as reported in that table, and D and trimming were inferred from the DNA itself. Present in this sample are around 130,000 clones, around 92% of which were seen just once. The top ten hold around 3.3% of the sample. At the junction V is shortened by 2 bases and J by 5 bases, with 13 bases in between. The CDR3 starts with the cysteine, ends with the phenylalanine, and has 14 residues. Solely the CDR3 DNA is kept, with 42 bases framed from the first base. CDR1 and CDR2 (MNHNS, SASEGT) derive from the germline V gene.

Separate from the roughly 700-subject first cohort, the validation cohort of 95 to 150 subjects was the group to which the donors belonged. The entry originates in a study of cytomegalovirus exposure and HLA in healthy donors (dated by TCRdb to about 2017). Some background on the complete study: According to a later analysis, one platform produced both the 120 validation repertoires and the 700 or so repertoires of the first cohort. The study aimed to test whether cataloging public T cell receptors could reveal signatures of past pathogen exposure. In addition to the first cohort of 666 subjects, a separate validation cohort of approximately 110 different subjects was used. To predict cytomegalovirus infection status, the study combined high-throughput TCR immunosequencing, statistical association of individual TCRs with disease status, and machine learning. Overall study outcomes, separate from this receptor: In vitro tests confirmed that three of the cytomegalovirus-associated TCR beta chains recognize cytomegalovirus antigens. A total of fewer than 200 TCR beta chains were listed by the study as associated with cytomegalovirus. Across donors, most TCR sequences were observed very rarely, whereas some public TCRs were present in many individuals. A later analysis lacked HLA typing for the validation cohort, so it scored co-occurrence in that cohort across all 120 or so repertoires. Cytomegalovirus status was reported to be diagnosed by the classifier with high specificity and sensitivity in both the original and validation cohorts. According to the authors, the approach could potentially be generalized to other disease states and immunological phenotypes. Subsequent analysis determined that TCRs grouped into clusters in the first cohort also showed a tendency toward co-occurrence across the roughly 120 validation repertoires, and approximately 94% of cluster scores exceeded 0.

Sequenced input: PBMCs. The rearranged chain carries TRBV6-1 and TRBJ2-7; D gene: possibly TRBD2, on 6 matching bases. The TCR sequence derives from a man aged 25 to 40 in good health and CMV-seronegative. The DNA is TGTGCCAGCAGTGAAATCGGAGGGGTTAACGAGCAGTACTTC. The translation is CASSEIGGVNEQYF.